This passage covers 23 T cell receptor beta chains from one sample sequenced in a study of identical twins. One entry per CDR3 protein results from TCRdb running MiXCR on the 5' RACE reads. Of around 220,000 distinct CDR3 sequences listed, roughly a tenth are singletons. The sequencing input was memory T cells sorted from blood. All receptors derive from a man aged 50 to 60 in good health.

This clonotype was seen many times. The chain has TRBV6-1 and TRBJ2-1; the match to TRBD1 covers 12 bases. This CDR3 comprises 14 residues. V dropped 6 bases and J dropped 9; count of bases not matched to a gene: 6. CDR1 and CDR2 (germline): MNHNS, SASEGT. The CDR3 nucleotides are TGTGCCAGCAGGGGACAGGGGGCTGGTGGTGAGCAGTTCTTC. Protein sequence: CASRGQGAGGEQFF.

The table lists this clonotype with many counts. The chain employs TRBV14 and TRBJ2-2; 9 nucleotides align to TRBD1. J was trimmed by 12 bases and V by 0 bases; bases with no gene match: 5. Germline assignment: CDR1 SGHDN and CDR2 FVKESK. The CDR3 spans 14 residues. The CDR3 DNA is TGTGCCAGCAGCCAAGAAACAGGGGGCGCGAAGCTGTTTTTT. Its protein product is CASSQETGGAKLFF.

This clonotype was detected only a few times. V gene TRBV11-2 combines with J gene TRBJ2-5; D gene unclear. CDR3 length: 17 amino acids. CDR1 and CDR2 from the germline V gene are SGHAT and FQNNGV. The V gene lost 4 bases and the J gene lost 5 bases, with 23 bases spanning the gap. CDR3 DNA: TGTGCCAGCAGCTCAGACCCAACCGCTAGTTCTAGGGAGACCCAGTACTTC. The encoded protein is CASSSDPTASSRETQYF. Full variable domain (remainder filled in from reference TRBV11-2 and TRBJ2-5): EAGVAQSPRYKIIEKRQSVAFWCNPISGHATLYWYQQILGQGPKLLIQFQNNGVVDDSQLPKDRFSAERLKGVDSTLKIQPAKLEDSAVYLCASSSDPTASSRETQYFGPGTRLLVL.

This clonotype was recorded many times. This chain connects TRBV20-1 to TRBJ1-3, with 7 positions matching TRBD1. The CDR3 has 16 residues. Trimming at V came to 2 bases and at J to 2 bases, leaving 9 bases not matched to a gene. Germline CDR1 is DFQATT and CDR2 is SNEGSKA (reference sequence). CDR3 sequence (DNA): TGCAGTGCTAGAAACCACGACAGGGCGGCTGGAAACACCATATATTTT. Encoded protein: CSARNHDRAAGNTIYF.

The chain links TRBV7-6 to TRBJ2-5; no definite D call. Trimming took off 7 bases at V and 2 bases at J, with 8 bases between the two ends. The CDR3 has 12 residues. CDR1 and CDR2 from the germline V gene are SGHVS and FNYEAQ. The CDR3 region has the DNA TGTGCCAGCAACCAGAGACAAGAGACCCAGTACTTC. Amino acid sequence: CASNQRQETQYF.

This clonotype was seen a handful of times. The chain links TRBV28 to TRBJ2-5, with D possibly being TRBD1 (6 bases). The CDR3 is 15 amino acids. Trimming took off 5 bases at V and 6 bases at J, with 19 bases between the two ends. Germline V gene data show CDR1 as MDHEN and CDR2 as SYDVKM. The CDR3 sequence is CASSVLPDSGKTQYF. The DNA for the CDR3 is TGTGCCAGCAGTGTCCTCCCGGACAGCGGAAAGACCCAGTACTTC.

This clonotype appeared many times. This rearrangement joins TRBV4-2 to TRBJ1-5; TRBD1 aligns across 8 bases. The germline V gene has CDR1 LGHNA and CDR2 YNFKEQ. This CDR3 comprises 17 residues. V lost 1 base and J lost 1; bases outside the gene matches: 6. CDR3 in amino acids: CASSQGAGGLSNQPQHF. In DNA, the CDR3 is TGTGCCAGCAGCCAAGGGGCAGGGGGCCTGAGCAATCAGCCCCAGCATTTT.

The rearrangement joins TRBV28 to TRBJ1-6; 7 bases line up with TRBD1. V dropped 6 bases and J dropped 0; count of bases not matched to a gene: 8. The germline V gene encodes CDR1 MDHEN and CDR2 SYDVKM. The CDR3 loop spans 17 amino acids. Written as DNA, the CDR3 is TGTGCCAGCAGGACGACAGGGAAGGGCTCCTATAATTCACCCCTCCACTTT. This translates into CASRTTGKGSYNSPLHF.

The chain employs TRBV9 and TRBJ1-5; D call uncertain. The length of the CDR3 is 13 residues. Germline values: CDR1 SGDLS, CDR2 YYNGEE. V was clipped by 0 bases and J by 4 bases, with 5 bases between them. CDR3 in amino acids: CASSVEENQPQHF. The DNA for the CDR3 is TGTGCCAGCAGCGTAGAAGAAAATCAGCCCCAGCATTTT.

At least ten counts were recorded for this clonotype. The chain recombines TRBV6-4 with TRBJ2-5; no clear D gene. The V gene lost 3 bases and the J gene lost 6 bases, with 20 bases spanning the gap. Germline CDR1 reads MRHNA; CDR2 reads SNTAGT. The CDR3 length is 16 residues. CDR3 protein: CASSERVRKGPKTQYF. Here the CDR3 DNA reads TGTGCCAGCAGTGAAAGGGTCCGAAAAGGCCCCAAGACCCAGTACTTC.

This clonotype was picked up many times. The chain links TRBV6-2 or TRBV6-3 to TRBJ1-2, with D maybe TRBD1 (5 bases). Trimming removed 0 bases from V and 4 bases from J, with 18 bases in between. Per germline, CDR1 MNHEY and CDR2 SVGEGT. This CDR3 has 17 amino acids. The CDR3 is CASSYSNLGRQSYGYTF. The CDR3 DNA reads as TGTGCCAGCAGTTACTCCAATTTGGGACGGCAATCCTATGGCTACACCTTC.

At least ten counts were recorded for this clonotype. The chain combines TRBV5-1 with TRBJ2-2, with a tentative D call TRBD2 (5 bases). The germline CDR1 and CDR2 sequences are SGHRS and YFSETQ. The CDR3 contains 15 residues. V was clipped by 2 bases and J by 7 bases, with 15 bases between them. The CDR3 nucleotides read TGCGCCAGCAGCTTACAGAGGACTCAGCACGGGGAGCTGTTTTTT. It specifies CASSLQRTQHGELFF.

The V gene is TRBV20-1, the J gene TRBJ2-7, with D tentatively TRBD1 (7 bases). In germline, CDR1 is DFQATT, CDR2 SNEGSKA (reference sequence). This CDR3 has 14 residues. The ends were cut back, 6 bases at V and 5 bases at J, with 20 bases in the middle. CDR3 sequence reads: CSAPSPGGFDEQYF. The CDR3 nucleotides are TGCAGTGCCCCCTCCCCAGGGGGGTTCGACGAGCAGTACTTC.

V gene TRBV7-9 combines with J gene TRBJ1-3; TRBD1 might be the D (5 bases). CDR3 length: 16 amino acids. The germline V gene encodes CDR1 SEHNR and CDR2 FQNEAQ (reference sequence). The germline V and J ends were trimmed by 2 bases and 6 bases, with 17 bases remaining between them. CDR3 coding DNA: TGTGCCAGCAGCTTATCGAGCCGGGACCCAGCAAACACCATATATTTT. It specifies CASSLSSRDPANTIYF.

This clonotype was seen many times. The DNA for the CDR3 is TGTGCCAGCACTTACCGCCCCTCCCCGGGGTACGAGCAGTACTTC. Encoded protein: CASTYRPSPGYEQYF. J is TRBJ2-7 and V is TRBV27, with D possibly being TRBD2 (5 bases). V was pared by 7 bases and J by 4 bases, with 20 bases between. Germline lookup yields CDR1 MNHEY and CDR2 SMNVEV (reference sequence). The CDR3 is made up of 15 amino acids.

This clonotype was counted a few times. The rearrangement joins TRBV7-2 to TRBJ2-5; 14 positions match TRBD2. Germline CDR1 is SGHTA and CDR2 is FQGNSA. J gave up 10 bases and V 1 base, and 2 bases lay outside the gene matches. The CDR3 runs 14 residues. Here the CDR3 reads CASSLEGLAGDQYF. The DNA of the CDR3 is TGTGCCAGCAGCTTAGAGGGACTAGCGGGAGACCAGTACTTC.

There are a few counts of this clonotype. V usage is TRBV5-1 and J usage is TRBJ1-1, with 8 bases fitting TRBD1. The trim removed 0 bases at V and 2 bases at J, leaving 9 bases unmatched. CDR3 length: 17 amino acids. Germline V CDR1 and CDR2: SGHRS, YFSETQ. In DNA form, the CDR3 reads TGCGCCAGCAGCTTGGGACAGGGGAGGGAACGTAACACTGAAGCTTTCTTT. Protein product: CASSLGQGRERNTEAFF.

CDR3 sequence: CAWSVFLATEAFF. The CDR3 nucleotides are TGTGCCTGGAGTGTGTTCTTGGCCACTGAAGCTTTCTTT. This chain joins TRBV30 and TRBJ1-1; D ambiguous. Germline V gives CDR1 GTSNPN, CDR2 SVGIG (reference sequence). This CDR3 contains 13 residues. Trimming took 0 bases from V and 4 from J, leaving 9 bases between them.

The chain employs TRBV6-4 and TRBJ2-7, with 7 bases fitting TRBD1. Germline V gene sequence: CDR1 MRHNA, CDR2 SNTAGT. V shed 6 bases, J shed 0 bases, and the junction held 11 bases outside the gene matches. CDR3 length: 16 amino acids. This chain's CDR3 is CASRPWTGTSSYEQYF. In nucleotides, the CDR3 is TGTGCCAGCAGACCTTGGACAGGAACGAGCTCCTACGAGCAGTACTTC.

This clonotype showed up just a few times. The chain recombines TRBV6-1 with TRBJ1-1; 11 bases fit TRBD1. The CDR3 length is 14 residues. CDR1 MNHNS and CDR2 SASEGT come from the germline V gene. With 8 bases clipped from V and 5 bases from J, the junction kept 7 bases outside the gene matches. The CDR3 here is CASFGTGGKTEAFF. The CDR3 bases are TGTGCCAGCTTTGGGACAGGGGGGAAGACTGAAGCTTTCTTT.

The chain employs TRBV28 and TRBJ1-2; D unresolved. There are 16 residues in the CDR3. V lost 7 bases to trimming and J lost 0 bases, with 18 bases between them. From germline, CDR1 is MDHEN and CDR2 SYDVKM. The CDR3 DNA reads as TGTGCCAGCATTATTTCCTCAGCTCCCGCTAACTATGGCTACACCTTC. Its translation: CASIISSAPANYGYTF.

This CDR3 is CASGLVPSEAFF. For the CDR3, the DNA is TGTGCTAGTGGTTTGGTTCCATCGGAAGCTTTCTTT. The chain carries TRBV12-5 and TRBJ1-1; D gene unclear. The length of the CDR3 is 12 residues. The V gene's germline CDR1 is LGHNT and CDR2 FRNRAP. V was pared by 0 bases and J by 8 bases, with 7 bases between. Looking up the rest from reference TRBV12-5 and TRBJ1-1 gives the full variable domain: DARVTQTPRHKVTEMGQEVTMRCQPILGHNTVFWYRQTMMQGLELLAYFRNRAPLDDSGMPKDRFSAEMPDATLATLKIQPSEPRDSAVYFCASGLVPSEAFFGQGTRLTVV.

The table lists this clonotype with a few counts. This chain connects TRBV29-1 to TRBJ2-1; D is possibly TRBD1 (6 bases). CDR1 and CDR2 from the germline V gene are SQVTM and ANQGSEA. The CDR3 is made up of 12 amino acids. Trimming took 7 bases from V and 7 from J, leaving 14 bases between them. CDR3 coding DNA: TGCAGCGGGATCCGACAGGCGAATGAGCAGTTCTTC. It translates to CSGIRQANEQFF.